This entry lists 9 T cell receptor beta chains sequenced from one sample in a study of T cell responses to AZD1222 COVID-19 vaccine. Repertoires were generated with immunoSEQ multiplex PCR, while TCRdb's copy carries only in-frame clones and drops some. The repertoire has 100,000 or so clones, 80% to 90% of them found once; the top ten carry approximately 10%. The sample was peripheral blood, taken 28 days after the second AZD1222 dose. The receptors derive from an adult who received the AZD1222 COVID-19 vaccine.

The J gene is TRBJ2-3, the V gene TRBV12-1; the D call TRBD1 from the table was never checked on the DNA. TRBV12-1 is a pseudogene locus. CDR3 size: 15 residues. CDR3 DNA: TGTGCCAGCGTAGGGATAGGGGTCACCACAGATACGCAGTATTTT. Protein product: CASVGIGVTTDTQYF.

This clone came up a few times. Other DNA sequences in the same sample also yield this CDR3. The V call is TRBV18, the J call TRBJ2-7, with D possibly matching TRBD2 (5 bases). The CDR3 is 13 amino acids. V lost 3 bases and J 1 base, leaving 7 bases between the germline ends. CDR1 is KGHSH and CDR2 is LQKENI in the germline V gene. CDR3 sequence reads: CASSPPGSYEQYF. In DNA form, the CDR3 reads TGTGCCAGCTCACCCCCGGGGTCCTACGAGCAGTACTTC.

The table lists this clone with a count of one. The chain links TRBV7-2 to TRBJ2-7; possibly TRBD1 for D (6 bases). CDR3 length: 15 residues. The ends were cut back, 7 bases at V and 3 bases at J, with 19 bases in the middle. Germline CDR1 reads SGHTA; CDR2 reads FQGNSA. In DNA, the CDR3 is TGTGCCAGCACCTCACCGGGACAAGGAGTCTACGAGCAGTACTTC. This codes for CASTSPGQGVYEQYF.

The genes are TRBV28 and TRBJ1-5, with 7 bases identical to TRBD1. This CDR3 is 15 amino acids long. Germline values: CDR1 MDHEN, CDR2 SYDVKM. V gave up 5 bases and J gave up 5 bases; unmatched junction bases: 9. The CDR3 sequence is CASSMTGLVDQPQHF. DNA for the CDR3: TGTGCCAGCAGTATGACAGGGTTGGTAGATCAGCCCCAGCATTTT.

CDR3 sequence: CASSFGTQNEQYF. In nucleotides, the CDR3 is TGTGCCAGCAGCTTCGGGACACAGAACGAGCAGTACTTC. The V gene is TRBV5-5, the J gene TRBJ2-7; a weak D match, TRBD1 (6 bases). The V gene lost 2 bases and the J gene lost 5 bases, with 11 bases spanning the gap. This CDR3 contains 13 residues. Germline V gene sequence: CDR1 SGHKS, CDR2 YYEKEE (reference sequence). Variable domain in full (rest from reference TRBV5-5 and TRBJ2-7): DAGVTQSPTHLIKTRGQQVTLRCSPISGHKSVSWYQQVLGQGPQFIFQYYEKEERGRGNFPDRFSARQFPNYSSELNVNALLLGDSALYLCASSFGTQNEQYFGPGTRLTVT.

The genes are TRBV18 and TRBJ2-5; a weak D match, TRBD2 (6 bases). CDR3 length: 14 amino acids. Looked up from germline, CDR1 is KGHSH and CDR2 is LQKENI. V was shortened by 1 base and J by 9 bases, with 15 bases between the two germline ends. This CDR3 reads CASSPLGTSRAQYF. The DNA of the CDR3 is TGTGCCAGCTCACCACTTGGGACTTCTAGGGCCCAGTACTTC.

This chain links TRBV27 with TRBJ2-7; TRBD2 is a possible D gene (6 bases). This CDR3 has 14 residues. The germline V gene encodes CDR1 MNHEY and CDR2 SMNVEV (reference sequence). Trimming stripped 3 bases from V and 2 bases from J, with 11 bases between. DNA for the CDR3: TGTGCCAGCAGTTTCCGCGGGAATACCTACGAGCAGTACTTC. Its protein is CASSFRGNTYEQYF.

For this clone: The same CDR3 can be traced to other DNA sequences in this sample. The genes are TRBV10-1 and TRBJ1-1, with no clear D. Germline V gene sequence: CDR1 WNHNN, CDR2 SYGVQD (reference sequence). The CDR3 sequence is 14 residues long. Trimming removed 4 bases at V and 6 bases at J, with 15 bases between. The CDR3 spells CASSALSLGAEAFF. CDR3 nucleotide sequence: TGCGCCAGCAGTGCATTATCCCTTGGGGCTGAAGCTTTCTTT.

The V gene is TRBV28, the J gene TRBJ2-3; TRBD2 aligns across 8 bases. J was trimmed by 6 bases and V by 5 bases; bases with no gene match: 4. Germline CDR1 reads MDHEN; CDR2 reads SYDVKM. CDR3 length: 13 amino acids. The CDR3 protein is CASSPRLADTQYF. The CDR3 bases are TGTGCCAGCAGTCCGCGACTAGCGGATACGCAGTATTTT. The whole variable domain, remainder taken from reference TRBV28 and TRBJ2-3, is DVKVTQSSRYLVKRTGEKVFLECVQDMDHENMFWYRQDPGLGLRLIYFSYDVKMKEKGDIPEGYSVSREKKERFSLILESASTNQTSMYLCASSPRLADTQYFGPGTRLTVL.